These T cell receptor beta chains were read from a single sample in a study of control samples from healthy donors and cancer patients. Here immunoSEQ multiplex PCR was the method, and the copy in TCRdb shows in-frame clones only, minus some. Here the sample spans 95,000 to 150,000 clones, about 90% being singletons. The sequencing input was blood. The receptor source for this set is a man between 18 and 29 years old in good health. CDR3s include the opening cysteine and the closing phenylalanine or tryptophan. The order of the fields is CDR3 length, V gene, D gene, clone size, J gene, CDR3 DNA, CDR3 protein. D genes are given only for firm matches. A row's size may be missing; if present it is once, few, many or a size class.

>17|TRBV5-4|TRBD2|once|TRBJ2-5
TGTGCCAGCAGCTTTTGGCGGGAGAGTCGGCGCCAAGAGACCCAGTACTTC
CASSFWRESRRQETQYF
>15|TRBV9|NA|NA|TRBJ1-1
TGTGCCAGCAGCCCAGGGGAGGGCGGGGAGACTGAAGCTTTCTTT
CASSPGEGGETEAFF
>17|TRBV19|NA|NA|TRBJ2-5
TGTGCCAGTAGTATGTGGCAGGATGATACCCGACAAGAGACCCAGTACTTC
CASSMWQDDTRQETQYF
>13|TRBV6-5|NA|NA|TRBJ2-1
TGTGCCAGCATGGGGAACTCCTACAATGAGCAGTTCTTC
CASMGNSYNEQFF
>14|TRBV7-3|NA|NA|TRBJ2-1
TGTGCCAGCAGTCAAATGGGGGGAAGCAATGAGCAGTTCTTC
CASSQMGGSNEQFF
>16|TRBV28|NA|NA|TRBJ1-4
TGTGCCAGCAGTAACCCTGGTCCCGGCGGAAATGAAAAACTGTTTTTT
CASSNPGPGGNEKLFF
>16|TRBV2|NA|NA|TRBJ1-3
TGTGCCAGCAGTGAAGTACGGCAGGTCTCTGGAAACACCATATATTTT
CASSEVRQVSGNTIYF
>15|TRBV5-4|TRBD2|NA|TRBJ2-1
TGTGCCAGCAGCACACTAGCGGGAGCAAATAATGAGCAGTTCTTC
CASSTLAGANNEQFF
>14|TRBV6-5|NA|NA|TRBJ2-3
TGTGCCAGCACCCTAAGACCCGGCACAGATACGCAGTATTTT
CASTLRPGTDTQYF
>14|TRBV18|NA|NA|TRBJ1-2
TGTGCCAGCTCACCATCAGGGGTAGGCTATGGCTACACCTTC
CASSPSGVGYGYTF
>16|TRBV5-8|NA|NA|TRBJ1-1
TGTGCCAGCAGCTTAGGCATCGGCCAGGCGAACACTGAAGCTTTCTTT
CASSLGIGQANTEAFF
>14|TRBV20-1|NA|NA|TRBJ1-2
TGCAGTGCTAGTCGGGGGACAAACCCGTATGGCTACACCTTC
CSASRGTNPYGYTF
>14|TRBV4-2|NA|few|TRBJ2-3
TGTGCCAGCAGAGGGGGGCCGCAGGCAGATACGCAGTATTTT
CASRGGPQADTQYF
>15|TRBV6-5|NA|once|TRBJ2-7
TGTGCCAGCAGAGACAATAGCGGATGGGACTACGAGCAGTACTTC
CASRDNSGWDYEQYF
>14|TRBV19|NA|NA|TRBJ1-2
TGTGCCAGTAGTATAGTAGCCGTAGCTCGCGGCTACACCTTC
CASSIVAVARGYTF
>15|TRBV10-3|NA|NA|TRBJ2-3
TGTGCCACCTCGTTGGAAACGGGCACCACAGATACGCAGTATTTT
CATSLETGTTDTQYF
>17|TRBV3-1/TRBV3-2|TRBD2|NA|TRBJ2-1
TGTGCCAGCAGCCAACTGACTAGCGGGAGGTTTCTAAATGAGCAGTTCTTC
CASSQLTSGRFLNEQFF
>12|TRBV30|NA|NA|TRBJ1-3
TGTGCCTGGACCGTGGGGACGAACACCATATATTTT
CAWTVGTNTIYF
>14|TRBV3-1/TRBV3-2|NA|NA|TRBJ1-2
TGTGCCAGCAGCCAAGCAGAGAACAATTATGGCTACACCTTC
CASSQAENNYGYTF
>16|TRBV14|NA|NA|TRBJ1-1
TGTGCCAGCAGCCAAGAGAAGCTTTGGGGGGGGAGTGAAGCTTTCTTT
CASSQEKLWGGSEAFF
>15|TRBV6-5|TRBD1|once|TRBJ1-1
TGTGCCAGCAGTCGGGACAGGGGCATGAACACTGAAGCTTTCTTT
CASSRDRGMNTEAFF
>15|TRBV11-1|NA|NA|TRBJ2-1
TGTGCCAGCAGCTTAGCGCCAGGGACCGTTAATGAGCAGTTCTTC
CASSLAPGTVNEQFF
>13|TRBV7-7|NA|NA|TRBJ2-5
TGTGCTAGCAGCGAGACAAAACAAGAGACCCAGTACTTC
CASSETKQETQYF
>13|TRBV27|NA|NA|TRBJ2-7
TGTGCCAGCAGTTTCCAGGGGTCCTACGAGCAGTACTTC
CASSFQGSYEQYF
>13|TRBV4-1|NA|few|TRBJ1-6
TGCGCCAGCAGCCAAGAGCCGGTGGGGGCCCCGTTTTTT
CASSQEPVGAPFF
>12|TRBV7-9|NA|NA|TRBJ1-1
TGTGCCAGCAGCTTTCTCGGGGGTGAAGCTTTCTTT
CASSFLGGEAFF
>11|TRBV12-3/TRBV12-4|NA|NA|TRBJ1-2
TGTGCCAGCAGTTTGGGCCATGGCTACACCTTC
CASSLGHGYTF
>14|TRBV10-1|TRBD1|NA|TRBJ2-2
TGCGCCAGCAGGGGGGACAGGGACACCGGGGAGCTGTTTTTT
CASRGDRDTGELFF
>15|TRBV6-6|TRBD1|NA|TRBJ1-1
TGTGCCAGCGGACGGACAGGGATTTCGGTCACTGAAGCTTTCTTT
CASGRTGISVTEAFF
>17|TRBV9|TRBD2|NA|TRBJ2-1
TGTGCCAGCAGCGTAGGTGGAGGGTCTAGCGGGAACAATGAGCAGTTCTTC
CASSVGGGSSGNNEQFF
>15|TRBV6-5|NA|NA|TRBJ2-1
TGTGCCAGCAGTCCCCGGGTTAGCTCCTACAATGAGCAGTTCTTC
CASSPRVSSYNEQFF
>16|TRBV28|TRBD1|NA|TRBJ2-7
TGTGCCAGCAGTTTATCCATACAGGGGCACTCCTACGAGCAGTACTTC
CASSLSIQGHSYEQYF
>11|TRBV24-1|NA|NA|TRBJ2-1
TGTGCCACCAGTGATTTGACTGAGCAGTTCTTC
CATSDLTEQFF
>13|TRBV19|NA|NA|TRBJ2-5
TGTGCCAGTAACAACCGGGACTCGGAGACCCAGTACTTC
CASNNRDSETQYF
>15|TRBV3-1/TRBV3-2|TRBD2|NA|TRBJ2-2
TGTGCCAGCAGCTACGGGGGGGCGCGCACCGGGGAGCTGTTTTTT
CASSYGGARTGELFF
>16|TRBV19|TRBD2|NA|TRBJ2-1
TGTGCCAGTAGTATCCTCCGGGGGGGCCGTATGGATGAGCAGTTCTTC
CASSILRGGRMDEQFF
>14|TRBV5-4|NA|NA|TRBJ2-1
TGTGCCAGCAGCGGGAGGGGGGGTTACAATGAGCAGTTCTTC
CASSGRGGYNEQFF
>16|TRBV3-1/TRBV3-2|TRBD2|NA|TRBJ2-2
TGTGCCAGCAGCCAGGGGGCGGCTAGCGGGGCCGGGGAGCTGTTTTTT
CASSQGAASGAGELFF
>16|TRBV9|NA|once|TRBJ2-1
TGTGCCAGCAGCCCAGGGATTAGCGGAATCCCCAATGAGCAGTTCTTC
CASSPGISGIPNEQFF
>14|TRBV28|NA|NA|TRBJ2-2
TGTGCCAGCAGCACATTGATGGGGTTCGGGGAGCTGTTTTTT
CASSTLMGFGELFF
>13|TRBV10-1|NA|NA|TRBJ2-1
TGCGCCAGCAGCCACACTGTTGCCGGTGAGCAGTTCTTC
CASSHTVAGEQFF
>13|TRBV28|NA|NA|TRBJ2-7
TGTGCCAGCAGGGGATTCAGAGGTGGAGAGCAGTACTTC
CASRGFRGGEQYF